The 21 T cell receptor beta chains presented below share a single source sample, sequenced in a study of blood T cell repertoires in COVID-19. Clones were read by immunoSEQ multiplex PCR, and TCRdb kept only the in-frame ones, dropping some. The sample includes tens of thousands of clones, roughly nine tenths of them seen just once. Sequenced sample: peripheral blood. These receptors originate from a man between 45 and 60 years old in a cohort sampled during active COVID-19.

V usage is TRBV6-4 and J usage is TRBJ2-3; 10 positions match TRBD2. Trimming removed 5 bases from V and 0 bases from J; junction bases left unmatched: 2. Germline V gene data show CDR1 as MRHNA and CDR2 as SNTAGT. This CDR3 spans 15 amino acids. CDR3 region: CASSSTSGSTDTQYF. The CDR3 coding sequence is TGTGCCAGCAGTTCGACTAGCGGGAGCACAGATACGCAGTATTTT.

The chain couples TRBV25-1 to TRBJ2-3, with D uncertain. The germline V gene encodes CDR1 MGHDK and CDR2 SYGVNS. The V gene lost 2 bases and the J gene lost 1 base, with 4 bases spanning the gap. The CDR3 spans 13 residues. In nucleotides, the CDR3 is TGTGCCAGCAGTGAACTCGGCACAGATACGCAGTATTTT. This translates into CASSELGTDTQYF. Full variable domain (remainder filled in from reference TRBV25-1 and TRBJ2-3): EADIYQTPRYLVIGTGKKITLECSQTMGHDKMYWYQQDPGMELHLIHYSYGVNSTEKGDLSSESTVSRIRTEHFPLTLESARPSHTSQYLCASSELGTDTQYFGPGTRLTVL.

This sequence joins TRBV7-8 and TRBJ2-2, with D perhaps TRBD1 (5 bases). CDR1 SGHVS and CDR2 FQNEAQ come from the germline V gene. Trimming left V 5 bases short and J 5 bases short, with 9 bases between. The length of the CDR3 is 13 residues. The CDR3 nucleotides are TGTGCCAGCAGCAGAAGGGGAACCGGGGAGCTGTTTTTT. This codes for CASSRRGTGELFF.

This clone is judged large. V gene TRBV30 combines with J gene TRBJ1-2, with TRBD1 matching over 9 bases. Germline trimming cut 3 bases from V and 6 bases from J; bases unmatched to any gene: 14. The CDR3 extends over 16 amino acids. Germline CDR1 is GTSNPN and CDR2 is SVGIG (reference sequence). DNA of the CDR3: TGTGCCTGGAGGACCCACAGGGGGCGATTAACGGATGGCTACACCTTC. Protein sequence: CAWRTHRGRLTDGYTF.

V and J are TRBV24-1 and TRBJ2-5; 11 bases agree with TRBD1. The CDR3 is made up of 16 amino acids. Germline-derived CDR1 and CDR2 are KGHDR and SFDVKD. V lost 0 bases, J lost 4 bases, and 3 bases stayed unmatched. CDR3 in amino acids: CATSDLGTGGGETQYF. CDR3 nucleotides: TGTGCCACCAGTGATTTGGGGACAGGGGGGGGAGAGACCCAGTACTTC.

The chain carries TRBV5-1 and TRBJ2-7, with 7 bases matching TRBD1. Germline loops: CDR1 SGHRS, CDR2 YFSETQ. The J segment lost 5 bases and the V segment lost 4 bases, leaving 12 bases of the junction unmatched. The CDR3 is 15 residues long. The CDR3 DNA reads as TGCGCCAGCAGCCGGAGACAGGGCCTACTCGACGAGCAGTACTTC. Translated, it gives CASSRRQGLLDEQYF.

The chain has TRBV25-1 and TRBJ2-5; 9 bases map to TRBD2. Trimming cost V 9 bases and J 6 bases; bases outside gene matches: 8. The CDR3 covers 13 residues. The germline V gene has CDR1 MGHDK and CDR2 SYGVNS. This CDR3 is CASSSGGLKTQYF. CDR3 nucleotides: TGTGCCAGTAGTAGCGGGGGACTAAAGACCCAGTACTTC.

This chain uses TRBV14 with TRBJ2-7, with TRBD1 matching over 7 bases. The CDR3 totals 13 residues. Germline V CDR1 and CDR2: SGHDN, FVKESK. Unmatched junction bases numbered 5, after V lost 4 bases and J lost 5 bases. The CDR3 here is CASSPQGRNEQYV. CDR3 nucleotides: TGTGCCAGCAGCCCACAGGGGCGCAACGAGCAGTACGTC.

This clone has only one observation. V and J are TRBV27 and TRBJ2-7; possible D gene TRBD2, 6 bases. Germline assignment: CDR1 MNHEY and CDR2 SMNVEV (reference sequence). V lost 3 bases to trimming and J lost 2 bases, with 14 bases between them. This CDR3 comprises 15 residues. In nucleotides, the CDR3 is TGTGCCAGCAGTTTTGGAGGGGATGGAACCTACGAGCAGTACTTC. Translated, it gives CASSFGGDGTYEQYF.

This clone showed up just a few times. V is TRBV2 and J is TRBJ2-7, with D hard to call. In germline, CDR1 is SNHLY, CDR2 FYNNEI. The CDR3 length is 13 residues. The ends were cut back, 1 base at V and 3 bases at J, with 7 bases in the middle. CDR3 DNA: TGTGCCAGCAGTGAAGAAGTACTCTACGAGCAGTACGTC. Amino acids: CASSEEVLYEQYV.

The CDR3 coding sequence is TGTGCCAGCAGCGCCCCGGGACAGGGGAACTATGGCTACACCTTC. This codes for CASSAPGQGNYGYTF. V and J are TRBV6-5 and TRBJ1-2; TRBD1 aligns across 10 bases. CDR1 and CDR2 from the germline V gene are MNHEY and SVGAGI. The CDR3 consists of 15 residues. The V segment lost 6 bases and the J segment 2 bases; nucleotides outside the gene matches: 6.

The rearrangement joins TRBV11-3 to TRBJ2-1; TRBD1 matches at 7 bases. This CDR3 region has 15 residues. Germline CDR1 reads SGHNT; CDR2 reads YENEEA. V dropped 3 bases and J dropped 1; count of bases not matched to a gene: 3. CDR3 region: CASSFGRGSYNEQFF. CDR3 nucleotide sequence: TGTGCCAGCAGCTTTGGCAGGGGGTCCTACAATGAGCAGTTCTTC.

The chain couples TRBV25-1 to TRBJ2-2; no firm D call. The CDR3 loop spans 14 amino acids. Between the trimmed V and J ends, which lost 3 bases and 3 bases, there was a span of 8 bases. Germline V lookup: CDR1 MGHDK, CDR2 SYGVNS. This CDR3 reads CASSEGRDTGELFF. CDR3 nucleotides: TGTGCCAGCAGTGAGGGTCGGGACACCGGGGAGCTGTTTTTT.

The CDR3 coding sequence is TGTGCCAGCAGCCGGGACAGGAGCTCTGGGGCCAACGTCCTGACTTTC. Amino acids: CASSRDRSSGANVLTF. The chain carries TRBV28 and TRBJ2-6; 8 positions agree with TRBD1. The CDR3 is made up of 16 amino acids. CDR1 is MDHEN, CDR2 SYDVKM, per germline. Germline trimming cut 6 bases from V and 0 bases from J; bases unmatched to any gene: 4.

This clone was seen a few times. The gene calls are TRBV9 and TRBJ2-3; D ambiguous. Germline loops: CDR1 SGDLS, CDR2 YYNGEE. This CDR3 spans 15 amino acids. Trimming pared 0 bases from V and 1 base from J, leaving 9 bases between. CDR3 loop: CASSVDDGRTDTQYF. CDR3 nucleotide sequence: TGTGCCAGCAGCGTAGATGATGGCCGCACAGATACGCAGTATTTT.

The gene calls are TRBV4-3 and TRBJ1-2, with D unresolved. In germline, CDR1 is LGHNA, CDR2 YSLEER. V shed 0 bases and J shed 3 bases, with 17 bases lying between them. The CDR3 contains 17 residues. CDR3 sequence reads: CASSQDRQVLIHYGYTF. CDR3 sequence (DNA): TGCGCCAGCAGCCAAGATAGGCAGGTCCTTATTCACTATGGCTACACCTTC.

The chain uses TRBV7-9 and TRBJ2-1, with 9 bases fitting TRBD1. The trim removed 5 bases at V and 8 bases at J, leaving 19 bases unmatched. CDR1 is SEHNR, CDR2 FQNEAQ, per germline (reference sequence). The CDR3 loop spans 18 amino acids. CDR3: CASSPWGQGRYRIDEQFF. The CDR3 nucleotides read TGTGCCAGCAGCCCGTGGGGACAGGGTCGTTATCGTATTGATGAGCAGTTCTTC.

The V and J genes are TRBV6-5 and TRBJ1-1; 7 positions match TRBD1. V gave up 6 bases and J gave up 5 bases; unmatched junction bases: 9. This CDR3 has 14 residues. CDR1 and CDR2 from the germline V gene are MNHEY and SVGAGI. CDR3 amino acids: CASRRSSGGTEAFF. The DNA for the CDR3 is TGTGCCAGCAGACGCTCTTCAGGGGGGACTGAAGCTTTCTTT.

V and J are TRBV5-8 and TRBJ2-7; D not certain. The CDR3 covers 15 residues. V was shortened by 0 bases and J by 5 bases, with 15 bases between the two germline ends. The V gene's germline CDR1 is SGHTS and CDR2 YDEGEE. CDR3 nucleotide sequence: TGTGCCAGCAGCTTGGGTTCGAGTATCGCGGACGAGCAGTACGTC. Its translation is CASSLGSSIADEQYV.

The chain recombines TRBV14 with TRBJ2-3; 8 nucleotides align to TRBD2. Germline V gives CDR1 SGHDN, CDR2 FVKESK. V dropped 1 base and J dropped 2; count of bases not matched to a gene: 8. The CDR3 has 17 amino acids. DNA for the CDR3: TGTGCCAGCAGCCAAGGGCTCAGCGGGAGAGCCACAGATACGCAGTATTTT. This gives the protein CASSQGLSGRATDTQYF.

The V call is TRBV7-2, the J call TRBJ2-3, with D maybe TRBD2 (6 bases). Germline CDR1 reads SGHTA; CDR2 reads FQGNSA. V shed 1 base and J shed 1 base, with 12 bases lying between them. This CDR3 region has 16 residues. The CDR3 DNA is TGTGCCAGCAGCTTAGATGGTGGACTACGCACAGATACGCAGTATTTT. This encodes CASSLDGGLRTDTQYF.